Listed below are T cell receptor beta chains from one sample, sequenced in a study of cytomegalovirus exposure and HLA in healthy donors. Libraries were prepared by immunoSEQ multiplex PCR; TCRdb keeps only in-frame clonotypes and omits some of them. The repertoire table contains some 150,000 clones. Sequenced input: PBMCs. These receptors all come from a woman aged 18-29 years in good health and CMV-seronegative. CDR3s include the opening cysteine and the closing phenylalanine or tryptophan. A D gene is named only where the DNA matches it firmly.

d_gene | j_gene | v_gene | CDR3aa | CDR3nt
TRBD1 | TRBJ1-4 | TRBV7-9 | CASSHDRGPTNEKLFF | TGTGCCAGCAGCCACGACAGGGGGCCGACTAATGAAAAACTGTTTTTT
TRBD2 | TRBJ2-3 | TRBV20-1 | CSARTSATQYF | TGCAGTGCCCGGACTAGTGCTACGCAGTATTTT
TRBD1 | TRBJ1-2 | TRBV6-1 | CASRTGGANGYTF | TGTGCCAGCAGAACAGGGGGCGCTAATGGCTACACCTTC
TRBD1 | TRBJ1-5 | TRBV7-9 | CASSRGQGRNQPQHF | TGTGCCAGCAGCCGGGGACAGGGCCGCAATCAGCCCCAGCATTTT
TRBD2 | TRBJ2-7 | TRBV6-1 | CASTPTSGSYEQYF | TGTGCCAGCACCCCGACTAGCGGATCCTACGAGCAGTACTTC
TRBD2 | TRBJ2-5 | TRBV5-5 | CASSSNSMGGVETQYF | TGTGCCAGCAGCTCCAATTCCATGGGAGGGGTAGAGACCCAGTACTTC
- | TRBJ2-1 | TRBV2 | CASSRGASTDEQFF | TGTGCCAGCAGTCGAGGTGCCAGCACTGACGAGCAGTTCTTC
TRBD1 | TRBJ2-3 | TRBV6-1 | CASSEPPTGGTDTQYF | TGTGCCAGCAGTGAGCCCCCGACAGGGGGTACAGATACGCAGTATTTT
- | TRBJ2-1 | TRBV11-2 | CASSLDPAASHYNEQFF | TGTGCCAGCAGCTTAGATCCTGCGGCTAGTCACTACAATGAGCAGTTCTTC
TRBD1 | TRBJ1-2 | TRBV28 | CASSSGGGGKDGYTF | TGTGCCAGCAGTTCAGGGGGCGGCGGAAAGGATGGCTACACCTTC
- | TRBJ2-5 | TRBV30 | CAWSEGELSYF | TGTGCCTGGAGTGAGGGGGAACTATCGTACTTC
TRBD2 | TRBJ2-3 | TRBV5-6 | CASSLGLAGGADTQYF | TGTGCCAGCAGCTTGGGACTAGCGGGAGGAGCAGATACGCAGTATTTT
TRBD1 | TRBJ2-5 | TRBV7-9 | CASSWTGRETQYF | TGTGCCAGCAGCTGGACAGGGAGAGAGACCCAGTACTTC
- | TRBJ1-2 | TRBV19 | CASSGQGPRLDYGYTF | TGTGCCAGTAGTGGGCAGGGCCCAAGGTTGGACTATGGCTACACCTTC
- | TRBJ1-2 | TRBV4-3 | CASSQVRQFSYGYTF | TGCGCCAGCAGCCAGGTGAGACAGTTCTCCTATGGCTACACCTTC
TRBD2 | TRBJ2-1 | TRBV5-4 | CASSDSGRRGGEQFF | TGTGCCAGCAGCGATAGCGGGAGGAGGGGCGGTGAGCAGTTCTTC
- | TRBJ1-2 | TRBV27 | CASHRAGNYGYTF | TGTGCCAGCCACAGGGCCGGTAACTATGGCTACACCTTC
- | TRBJ2-5 | TRBV2 | CASDQGGETQYF | TGTGCCAGCGACCAGGGGGGAGAGACCCAGTACTTC
- | TRBJ2-1 | TRBV27 | CASSHYNEQFF | TGTGCCAGCAGTCACTACAATGAGCAGTTCTTC
TRBD1 | TRBJ1-2 | TRBV4-3 | CASSQEDRAHGYTF | TGCGCCAGCAGCCAAGAGGACAGGGCCCATGGCTACACCTTC
- | TRBJ2-5 | TRBV2 | CASSHPGWGETQYF | TGTGCCAGCAGCCACCCGGGGTGGGGTGAGACCCAGTACTTC
- | TRBJ1-5 | TRBV4-2 | CASSPGLYSNQPQHF | TGTGCCAGCAGCCCCGGGTTGTATAGCAATCAGCCCCAGCATTTT
TRBD2 | TRBJ2-1 | TRBV4-1 | CASSQGHTSDPRKLF | TGCGCCAGCAGCCAAGGGCATACTAGCGACCCTCGGAAGCTCTTC
- | TRBJ1-3 | TRBV27 | CASSLSSGYGNTIYF | TGTGCCAGCAGTTTATCTTCAGGGTATGGAAACACCATATATTTT
- | TRBJ2-1 | TRBV9 | CASSFNNEQFF | TGTGCCAGCAGCTTTAACAATGAGCAGTTCTTC
- | TRBJ2-2 | TRBV5-1 | CASSLAQGVTGELFF | TGCGCCAGCAGCTTGGCACAGGGCGTAACCGGGGAGCTGTTTTTT
- | TRBJ2-5 | TRBV7-2 | CASSFDPTSALETQYF | TGTGCCAGCAGCTTCGACCCCACAAGCGCCCTCGAGACCCAGTACTTC
TRBD2 | TRBJ2-1 | TRBV27 | CASSSSLAGKYNEQFF | TGTGCCAGCAGTTCCTCTCTAGCGGGGAAATACAATGAGCAGTTCTTC
- | TRBJ1-1 | TRBV29-1 | CSVDSEAFF | TGCAGCGTTGACTCTGAAGCTTTCTTT
TRBD1 | TRBJ1-1 | TRBV6-5 | CASSYPGQGRTEAFF | TGTGCCAGCAGTTACCCTGGACAGGGGAGGACTGAAGCTTTCTTT
TRBD2 | TRBJ2-7 | TRBV27 | CASSLRVAGGIGGHEQYF | TGTGCCAGCAGTTTACGGGTAGCGGGAGGCATAGGCGGCCACGAGCAGTACTTC
TRBD1 | TRBJ2-5 | TRBV10-1 | CASSECNRGRQETQYF | TGCGCCAGCAGTGAGTGTAACAGGGGGCGGCAAGAGACCCAGTACTTC
- | TRBJ2-7 | TRBV14 | CASSPVNVREYEQYF | TGTGCCAGCAGCCCCGTTAACGTCAGGGAATACGAGCAGTACTTC
- | TRBJ2-2 | TRBV7-9 | CASSPFAVNTGELFF | TGTGCCAGCAGCCCCTTCGCGGTGAACACCGGGGAGCTGTTTTTT
TRBD1 | TRBJ1-1 | TRBV15 | CATSRDRGQVTEAFF | TGTGCCACCAGCAGAGATAGGGGGCAGGTGACTGAAGCTTTCTTT
TRBD2 | TRBJ2-6 | TRBV7-8 | CASSLAGLDFAGANVLTF | TGTGCCAGCAGCTTAGCGGGACTAGACTTTGCTGGGGCCAACGTCCTGACTTTC
- | TRBJ1-3 | TRBV11-2 | CASTTPREGNTIYF | TGTGCCAGCACCACCCCCCGGGAGGGAAACACCATATATTTT
- | TRBJ2-6 | TRBV4-1 | CASSPGSSGANVLTF | TGCGCCAGCAGCCCTGGGAGTTCTGGGGCCAACGTCCTGACTTTC
- | TRBJ2-1 | TRBV6-1 | CASSGEFLYNEQFF | TGTGCCAGCAGTGGAGAGTTCCTATACAATGAGCAGTTCTTC
- | TRBJ1-2 | TRBV29-1 | CSVEDALGSGGYTF | TGCAGCGTTGAAGATGCGCTGGGGAGTGGAGGCTACACCTTC
- | TRBJ2-2 | TRBV11-3 | CASSFSGNTGELFF | TGTGCCAGCAGCTTTAGTGGGAACACCGGGGAGCTGTTTTTT
- | TRBJ2-1 | TRBV7-9 | CASSADGWSSYNEQFF | TGTGCCAGCAGCGCAGACGGGTGGAGCTCCTACAATGAGCAGTTCTTC
TRBD1 | TRBJ1-5 | TRBV6-5 | CASRSGQGNQPQHF | TGTGCCAGCAGGAGCGGACAGGGCAATCAGCCCCAGCATTTT
TRBD1 | TRBJ2-7 | TRBV5-1 | CASSTGTGGNYEQYF | TGCGCCAGCAGCACCGGGACAGGGGGGAATTACGAGCAGTACTTC
TRBD1 | TRBJ1-5 | TRBV4-1 | CASSQGTGDGQPQHF | TGCGCCAGCAGCCAAGGGACAGGCGACGGTCAGCCCCAGCATTTT
- | TRBJ2-3 | TRBV21-1 | CASSKVRPAAGVDTDTQYF | TGTGCCAGCAGCAAAGTTCGGCCCGCGGCAGGGGTTGACACAGATACGCAGTATTTT
- | TRBJ2-3 | TRBV11-2 | CASSFRVGGSTDTQYF | TGTGCCAGCAGCTTCAGGGTCGGAGGGAGCACAGATACGCAGTATTTT
TRBD1 | TRBJ1-4 | TRBV2 | CASSGDRDGINEKLFF | TGTGCCAGCAGTGGGGACAGGGACGGGATAAATGAAAAACTGTTTTTT
- | TRBJ1-2 | TRBV9 | CASSVAGIDYGYTF | TGTGCCAGCAGCGTAGCAGGGATCGACTATGGCTACACCTTC
TRBD2 | TRBJ2-3 | TRBV29-1 | CSVEGVGGRRTDTQYF | TGCAGCGTTGAAGGCGTGGGCGGGAGGCGCACAGATACGCAGTATTTT
TRBD1 | TRBJ2-7 | TRBV6-1 | CASRRGAGGPYEQYF | TGTGCCAGCAGGAGAGGCGCAGGGGGCCCCTACGAGCAGTACTTC
- | TRBJ1-2 | TRBV11-3 | CASSLEKGRAYGYTF | TGTGCCAGCAGCTTAGAAAAGGGCAGGGCCTATGGCTACACCTTC
- | TRBJ2-2 | TRBV7-3 | CASSLNRAGFTGELFF | TGTGCCAGCAGCTTAAATAGGGCAGGGTTTACCGGGGAGCTGTTTTTT